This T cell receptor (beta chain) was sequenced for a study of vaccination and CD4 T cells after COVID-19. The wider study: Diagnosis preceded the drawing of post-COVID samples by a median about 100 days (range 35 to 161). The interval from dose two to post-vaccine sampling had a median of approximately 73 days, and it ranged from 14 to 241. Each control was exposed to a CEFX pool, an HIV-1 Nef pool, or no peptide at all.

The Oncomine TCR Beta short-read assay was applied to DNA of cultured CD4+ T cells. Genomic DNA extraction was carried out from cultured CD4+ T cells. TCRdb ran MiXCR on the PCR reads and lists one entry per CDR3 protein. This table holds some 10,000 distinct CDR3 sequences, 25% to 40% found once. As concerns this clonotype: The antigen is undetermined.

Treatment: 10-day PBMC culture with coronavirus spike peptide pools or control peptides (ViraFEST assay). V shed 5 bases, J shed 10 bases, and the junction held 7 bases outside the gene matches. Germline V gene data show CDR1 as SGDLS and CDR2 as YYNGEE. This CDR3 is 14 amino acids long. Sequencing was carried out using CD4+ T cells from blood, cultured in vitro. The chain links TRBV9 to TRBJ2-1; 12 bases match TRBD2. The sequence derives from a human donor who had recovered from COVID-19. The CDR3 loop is CASSLAGGGKEQFF. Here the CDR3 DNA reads TGTGCCAGCAGTCTAGCGGGAGGGGGCAAGGAGCAGTTCTTC.